Listed below are T cell receptor beta chains from one sample, sequenced in a study of CD8+CD57+ T cells in acquired aplastic anemia. TCRdb reprocessed the reads with MiXCR, giving one entry per CDR3 protein. The repertoire includes approximately 300,000 distinct CDR3 sequences, approximately 58% of them detected once, and 1.3% sits in the top ten. The material sequenced was sorted CD4+, CD8+, or CD8+CD57+ T cells (not recorded which) from PBMCs. These receptor sequences come from a human donor with aplastic anemia. CDR3s include the opening cysteine and the closing phenylalanine or tryptophan. D genes are given only for firm matches. Size is omitted from some rows. Given values are once, few, many or a class for expanded clones.

j_call d_call clone_size v_call cdr3_nt cdr3_aa
TRBJ1-5 . . TRBV20-1 TGCAGTGCTGCCGGGGACAACTTGAATCAGCCCCAGCATTTT CSAAGDNLNQPQHF
TRBJ1-4 TRBD1 . TRBV12-3/TRBV12-4 TGTGCCAGCAGTCTTTTTACAGGGGCACCAAAACTGTTTTTT CASSLFTGAPKLFF
TRBJ2-1 TRBD1 many TRBV9 TGTGCCAGCAGCACTATAGGGACAGGGGGCTACAATGAGCAGTTCTTC CASSTIGTGGYNEQFF
TRBJ2-7 . many TRBV9 TGTGCCAGCAGCGTTTCCCCCAACTACGAGCAGTACTTC CASSVSPNYEQYF
TRBJ1-2 TRBD1 few TRBV29-1 TGCAGCGTTGACGAGGGGGCTGGCGGCTACACCTTC CSVDEGAGGYTF
TRBJ1-5 . . TRBV10-3 TGTGCTAGAGAGGGACATCGGTTGGGACCCCAGCATTTT CAREGHRLGPQHF
TRBJ1-4 . . TRBV7-9 TGTGCCAGCAGCTTATGGACAGATGGGGAAAAACTGTTTTTT CASSLWTDGEKLFF
TRBJ2-7 . . TRBV15 TGTGCCACCAGCAGGGATCTCGCCTACGAGCAGTACTTC CATSRDLAYEQYF
TRBJ2-7 . . TRBV5-1 TGCGCCAGCAGCTCGATCGCAGGGTTCGGCGAGCAGTACTTC CASSSIAGFGEQYF
TRBJ1-1 . once TRBV2 TGTGCCAGCAGCACAGGGTACACTGAAGCTTTCTTT CASSTGYTEAFF
TRBJ2-7 TRBD1 many TRBV6-5 TGTGCCAGCACCCCCACCCGGACAGGGGGCGGCCACGAGCAGTACTTC CASTPTRTGGGHEQYF
TRBJ1-6 TRBD1 . TRBV7-8 TGTGCCAGCAGATCGACAGGGAGTAAATCCCCTAATTCACCCCTCCACTTT CASRSTGSKSPNSPLHF
TRBJ2-3 TRBD1 . TRBV9 TGTGCCAGCAGCTTGACAGGGGATAAAACAGATACGCAGTATTTT CASSLTGDKTDTQYF
TRBJ1-1 . many TRBV10-3 TGTGCCATCAGTGATGCGAAACAGGGAACGAACACTGAAGCTTTCTTT CAISDAKQGTNTEAFF
TRBJ2-3 TRBD1 . TRBV5-1 TGCGCCAGCAGCTTACCCACAGGGGGCACAGATACGCAGTATTTT CASSLPTGGTDTQYF
TRBJ2-3 . many TRBV7-9 TGTGCCAGCAGCTCCGACTTAGAGGATACGCAGTATTTT CASSSDLEDTQYF
TRBJ2-7 . . TRBV15 TGTGCCACCAGCAGAGATGGTGGGAGGCTCTACGAGCAGTACTTC CATSRDGGRLYEQYF
TRBJ1-1 . . TRBV29-1 TGCAGCGCCTTGGGGAGGCACACTGAAGCTTTCTTT CSALGRHTEAFF
TRBJ2-1 TRBD2 . TRBV5-1 TGTGCCAGCAGCATGGGACTAGCGGGGGATGAGCAGTTCTTC CASSMGLAGDEQFF
TRBJ2-6 . few TRBV2 TGTGCCAGCAGTGCAGGCGGTGGGGCCAACGTCCTGACTTTC CASSAGGGANVLTF
TRBJ1-4 . . TRBV29-1 TGCAGCGTTGTTTCTAATGAAAAACTGTTTTTT CSVVSNEKLFF
TRBJ2-7 . . TRBV2 TGTGCCAGTGAGTCCTACGAGCAGTACTTC CASESYEQYF
TRBJ2-7 TRBD1 . TRBV29-1 TGCAGCGTCGCCTCCGGGACAGGGCTCTACGAGCAGTACTTC CSVASGTGLYEQYF
TRBJ1-2 TRBD1 . TRBV7-8 TGTGCCAGCAGCTTAACATCAGGGGGTAGAGGCTATGGCTACACCTTC CASSLTSGGRGYGYTF
TRBJ2-3 . . TRBV2 TGTGCCAGCAGTGTCAGCCATAGCACAGATACGCAGTATTTT CASSVSHSTDTQYF
TRBJ1-6 . . TRBV15 TGTGCCACCAGCAGCGACAAACAGGGAATGCCTAATTCGCCCCTCCACTTT CATSSDKQGMPNSPLHF
TRBJ2-7 . many TRBV3-1 TGTGCCAGCAGCCAAGAGGGGGGCGGCTACGAGCAGTACTTC CASSQEGGGYEQYF
TRBJ2-7 TRBD2 . TRBV6-1 TGTGCCAGCTCACCGACTAGCGGGGGCCCATACGAGCAGTACTTC CASSPTSGGPYEQYF
TRBJ2-7 TRBD2 . TRBV7-9 TGTGCCAGCAGCTTAGCAGCGGGAAACTCCTACGAGCAGTACTTC CASSLAAGNSYEQYF